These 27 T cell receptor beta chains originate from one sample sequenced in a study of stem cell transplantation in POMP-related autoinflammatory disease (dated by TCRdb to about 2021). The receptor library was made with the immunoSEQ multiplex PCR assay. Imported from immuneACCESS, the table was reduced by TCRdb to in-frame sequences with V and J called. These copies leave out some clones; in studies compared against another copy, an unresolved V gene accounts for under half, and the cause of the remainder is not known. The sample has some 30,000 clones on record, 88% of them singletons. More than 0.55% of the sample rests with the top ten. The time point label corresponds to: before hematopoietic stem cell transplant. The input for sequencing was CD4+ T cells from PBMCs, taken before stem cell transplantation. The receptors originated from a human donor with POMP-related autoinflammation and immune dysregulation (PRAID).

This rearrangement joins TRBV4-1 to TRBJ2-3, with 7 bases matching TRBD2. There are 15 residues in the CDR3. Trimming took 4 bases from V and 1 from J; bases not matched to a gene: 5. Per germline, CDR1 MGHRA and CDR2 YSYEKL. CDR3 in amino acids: CASSPRLAGTDTQYF. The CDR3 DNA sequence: TGCGCCAGCAGCCCCCGACTAGCCGGCACAGATACGCAGTATTTT.

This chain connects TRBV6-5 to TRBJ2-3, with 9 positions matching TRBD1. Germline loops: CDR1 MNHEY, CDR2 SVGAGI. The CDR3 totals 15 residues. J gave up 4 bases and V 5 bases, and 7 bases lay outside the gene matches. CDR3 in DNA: TGTGCCAGCAGTCAAACAGGGGGCAAAGCAGATACGCAGTATTTT. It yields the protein CASSQTGGKADTQYF.

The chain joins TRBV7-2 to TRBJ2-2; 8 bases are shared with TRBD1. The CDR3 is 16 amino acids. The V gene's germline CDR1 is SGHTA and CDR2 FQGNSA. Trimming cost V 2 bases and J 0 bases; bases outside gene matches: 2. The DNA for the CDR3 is TGTGCCAGCAGCTTACAGGGGGCGGCGAACACCGGGGAGCTGTTTTTT. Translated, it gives CASSLQGAANTGELFF.

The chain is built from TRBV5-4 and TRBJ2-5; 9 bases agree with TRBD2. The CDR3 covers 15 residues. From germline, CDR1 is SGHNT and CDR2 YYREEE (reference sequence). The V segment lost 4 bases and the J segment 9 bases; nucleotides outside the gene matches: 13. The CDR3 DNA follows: TGTGCCAGCAGCCAGACGGGGGTAGCGGGAGCGGCCCAGTACTTC. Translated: CASSQTGVAGAAQYF.

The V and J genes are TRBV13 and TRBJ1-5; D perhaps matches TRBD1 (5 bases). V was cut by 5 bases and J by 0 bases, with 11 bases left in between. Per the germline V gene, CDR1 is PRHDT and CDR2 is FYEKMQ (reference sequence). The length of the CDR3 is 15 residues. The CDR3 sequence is CASSPQEYSNQPQHF. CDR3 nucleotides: TGTGCCAGCAGCCCACAGGAATATAGCAATCAGCCCCAGCATTTT.

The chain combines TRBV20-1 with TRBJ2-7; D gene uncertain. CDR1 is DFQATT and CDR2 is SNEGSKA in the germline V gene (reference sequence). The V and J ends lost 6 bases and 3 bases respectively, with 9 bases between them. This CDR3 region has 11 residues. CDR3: CSARSGYEQYF. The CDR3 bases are TGCAGTGCGAGGTCTGGCTACGAGCAGTACTTC.

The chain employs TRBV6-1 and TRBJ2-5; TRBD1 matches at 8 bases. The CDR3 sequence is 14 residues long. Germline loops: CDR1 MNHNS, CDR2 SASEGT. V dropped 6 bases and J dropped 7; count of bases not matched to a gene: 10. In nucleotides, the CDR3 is TGTGCCAGCAGGGGGACAGGAGGGGCATGGACCCAGTACTTC. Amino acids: CASRGTGGAWTQYF.

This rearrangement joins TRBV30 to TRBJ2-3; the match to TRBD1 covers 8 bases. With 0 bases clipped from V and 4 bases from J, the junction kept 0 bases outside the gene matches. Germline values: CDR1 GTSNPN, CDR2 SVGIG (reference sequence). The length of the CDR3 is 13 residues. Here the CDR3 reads CAWSVQGADTQYF. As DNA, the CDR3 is TGTGCCTGGAGTGTACAGGGGGCAGATACGCAGTATTTT.

CDR3 residues: CASSYATGRSQHF. The CDR3 region has the DNA TGTGCCAGCAGTTACGCGACAGGGAGGTCCCAGCATTTT. The V and J genes are TRBV6-5 and TRBJ1-5; 7 positions agree with TRBD1. V lost 2 bases to trimming and J lost 11 bases; unmatched junction nucleotides: 6. Germline V gives CDR1 MNHEY, CDR2 SVGAGI. The CDR3 runs to 13 residues.

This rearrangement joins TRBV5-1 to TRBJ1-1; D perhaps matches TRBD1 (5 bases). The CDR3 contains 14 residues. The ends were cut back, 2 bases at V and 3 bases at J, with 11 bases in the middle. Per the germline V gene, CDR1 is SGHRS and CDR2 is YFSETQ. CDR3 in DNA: TGCGCCAGCAGCTTAGCCGGGGGGGACACTGAAGCTTTCTTT. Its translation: CASSLAGGDTEAFF.

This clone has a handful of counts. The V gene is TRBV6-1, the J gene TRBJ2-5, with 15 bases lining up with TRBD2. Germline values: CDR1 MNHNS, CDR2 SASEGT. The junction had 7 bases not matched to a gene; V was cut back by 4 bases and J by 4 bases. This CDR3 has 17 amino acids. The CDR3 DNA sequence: TGTGCCAGCAGTGCTCGGACTAGCGGGAGGGTAATAGAGACCCAGTACTTC. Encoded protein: CASSARTSGRVIETQYF.

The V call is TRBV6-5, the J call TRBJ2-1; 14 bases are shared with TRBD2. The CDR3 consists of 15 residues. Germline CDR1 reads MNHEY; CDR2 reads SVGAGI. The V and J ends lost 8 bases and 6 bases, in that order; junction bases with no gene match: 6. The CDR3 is CASARLAGGPNEQFF. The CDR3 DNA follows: TGTGCCAGCGCCAGACTAGCGGGAGGGCCCAATGAGCAGTTCTTC.

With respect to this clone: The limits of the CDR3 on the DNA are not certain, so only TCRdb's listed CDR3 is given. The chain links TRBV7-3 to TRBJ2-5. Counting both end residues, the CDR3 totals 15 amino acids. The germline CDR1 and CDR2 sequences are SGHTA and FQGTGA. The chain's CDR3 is CASSSSGQPQETQYF.

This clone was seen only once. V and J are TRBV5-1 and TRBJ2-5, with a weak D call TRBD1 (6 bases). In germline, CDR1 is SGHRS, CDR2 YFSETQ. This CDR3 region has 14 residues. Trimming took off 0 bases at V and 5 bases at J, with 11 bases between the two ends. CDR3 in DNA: TGCGCCAGCAGCTTGGGGGGGCAGCGCGAGACCCAGTACTTC. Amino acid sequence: CASSLGGQRETQYF.

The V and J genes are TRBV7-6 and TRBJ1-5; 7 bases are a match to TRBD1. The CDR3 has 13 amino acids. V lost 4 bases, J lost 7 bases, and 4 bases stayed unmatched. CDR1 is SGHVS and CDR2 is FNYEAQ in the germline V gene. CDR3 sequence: CASSYDRDQPQHF. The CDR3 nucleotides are TGTGCCAGCAGCTACGACAGGGACCAGCCCCAGCATTTT.

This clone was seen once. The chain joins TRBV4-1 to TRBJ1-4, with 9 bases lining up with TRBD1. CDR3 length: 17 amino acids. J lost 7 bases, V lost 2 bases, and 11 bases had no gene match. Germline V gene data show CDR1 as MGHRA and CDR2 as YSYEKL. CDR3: CASSQPLQGARGEKLFF. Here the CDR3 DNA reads TGCGCCAGCAGCCAACCCCTACAGGGGGCGCGTGGTGAAAAACTGTTTTTT.

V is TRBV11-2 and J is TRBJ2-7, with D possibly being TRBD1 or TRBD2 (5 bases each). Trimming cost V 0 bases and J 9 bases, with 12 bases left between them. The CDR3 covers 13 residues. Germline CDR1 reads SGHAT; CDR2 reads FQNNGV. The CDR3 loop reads CASSLDGVGVQYF. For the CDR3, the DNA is TGTGCCAGCAGCTTAGATGGGGTGGGGGTGCAGTACTTC.

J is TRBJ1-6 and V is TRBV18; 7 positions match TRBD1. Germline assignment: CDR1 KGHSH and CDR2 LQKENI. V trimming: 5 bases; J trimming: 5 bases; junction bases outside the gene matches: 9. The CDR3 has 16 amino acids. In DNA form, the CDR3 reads TGTGCCAGCTCAAGCCTCGGGACAGTTAATAATTCACCCCTCCACTTT. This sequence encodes CASSSLGTVNNSPLHF.

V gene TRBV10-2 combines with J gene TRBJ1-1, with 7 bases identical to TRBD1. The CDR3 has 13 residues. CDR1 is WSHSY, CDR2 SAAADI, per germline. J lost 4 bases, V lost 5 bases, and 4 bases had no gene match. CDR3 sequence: CASSKRGLTEAFF. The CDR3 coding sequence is TGCGCCAGCAGTAAAAGGGGGCTCACTGAAGCTTTCTTT.

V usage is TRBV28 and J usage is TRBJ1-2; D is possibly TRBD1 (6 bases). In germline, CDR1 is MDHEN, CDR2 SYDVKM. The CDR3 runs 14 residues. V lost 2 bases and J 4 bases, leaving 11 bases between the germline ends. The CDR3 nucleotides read TGTGCCAGCAGTTTAACCGGGACAACCTATGGCTACACCTTC. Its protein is CASSLTGTTYGYTF.

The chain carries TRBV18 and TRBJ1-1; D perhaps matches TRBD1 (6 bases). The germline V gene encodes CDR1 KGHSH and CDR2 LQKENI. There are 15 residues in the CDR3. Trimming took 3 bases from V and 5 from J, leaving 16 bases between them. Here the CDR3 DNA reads TGTGCCAGCTCACCCCGGTCCGTTACAGGGACTGAAGCTTTCTTT. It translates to CASSPRSVTGTEAFF.

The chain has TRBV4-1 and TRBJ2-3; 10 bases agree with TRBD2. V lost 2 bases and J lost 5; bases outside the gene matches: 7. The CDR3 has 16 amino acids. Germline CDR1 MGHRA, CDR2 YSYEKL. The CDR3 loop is CASSQTPSGRLDTQYF. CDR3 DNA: TGCGCCAGCAGCCAAACACCTAGCGGGAGATTAGATACGCAGTATTTT.

The CDR3 DNA sequence: TGTGCCAGCAGTTCGACAGGGTTCCAGACCCAGTACTTC. This sequence encodes CASSSTGFQTQYF. The rearrangement links TRBV6-1 to TRBJ2-5; TRBD1 matches at 7 bases. Germline V gene lookup returns CDR1 MNHNS and CDR2 SASEGT. V lost 5 bases to trimming and J lost 6 bases; unmatched junction nucleotides: 6. CDR3 size: 13 residues.

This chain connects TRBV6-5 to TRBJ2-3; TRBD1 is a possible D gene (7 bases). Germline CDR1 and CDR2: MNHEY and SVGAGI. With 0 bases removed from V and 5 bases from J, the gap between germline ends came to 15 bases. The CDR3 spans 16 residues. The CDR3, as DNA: TGTGCCAGCAGTTACTCGCCGACAGGGCGGGGAGATACGCAGTATTTT. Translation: CASSYSPTGRGDTQYF.

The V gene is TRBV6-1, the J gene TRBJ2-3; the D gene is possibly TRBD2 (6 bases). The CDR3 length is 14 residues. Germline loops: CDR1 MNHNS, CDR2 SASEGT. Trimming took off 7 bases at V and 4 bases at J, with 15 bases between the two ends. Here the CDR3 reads CASKEGLVADTQYF. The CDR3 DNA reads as TGTGCCAGCAAGGAGGGCCTAGTTGCAGATACGCAGTATTTT.

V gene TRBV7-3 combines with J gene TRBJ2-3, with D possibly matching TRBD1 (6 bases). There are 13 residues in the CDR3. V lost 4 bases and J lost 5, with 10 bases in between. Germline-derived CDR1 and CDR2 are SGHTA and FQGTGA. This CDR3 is CASSSQGKDTQYF. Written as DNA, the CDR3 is TGTGCCAGCAGCTCACAGGGAAAAGATACGCAGTATTTT.

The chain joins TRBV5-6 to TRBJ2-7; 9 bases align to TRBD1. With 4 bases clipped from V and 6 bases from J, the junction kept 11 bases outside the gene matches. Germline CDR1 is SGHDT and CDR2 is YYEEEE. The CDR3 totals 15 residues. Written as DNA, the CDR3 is TGTGCCAGCAGCCCGCTAGGACAGGGGACCGGCGAGCAGTACTTC. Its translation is CASSPLGQGTGEQYF.